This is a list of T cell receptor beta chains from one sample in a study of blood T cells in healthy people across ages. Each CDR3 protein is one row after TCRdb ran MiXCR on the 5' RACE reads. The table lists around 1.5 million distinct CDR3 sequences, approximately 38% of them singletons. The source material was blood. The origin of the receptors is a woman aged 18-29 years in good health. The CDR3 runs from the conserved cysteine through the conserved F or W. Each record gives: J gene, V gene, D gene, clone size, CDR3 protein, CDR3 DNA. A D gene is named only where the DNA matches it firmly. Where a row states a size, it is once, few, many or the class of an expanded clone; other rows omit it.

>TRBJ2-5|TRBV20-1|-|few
CSAREPGVGETQYF
TGCAGTGCTAGAGAACCGGGGGTAGGAGAGACCCAGTACTTC
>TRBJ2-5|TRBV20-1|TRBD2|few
CSAPRLAGFTVQETQYF
TGCAGTGCGCCAAGACTAGCGGGGTTTACCGTCCAAGAGACCCAGTACTTC
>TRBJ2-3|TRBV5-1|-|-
CASSPLRIGTDTQYF
TGCGCCAGCAGTCCTTTGCGGATCGGCACAGATACGCAGTATTTT
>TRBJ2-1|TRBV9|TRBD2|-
CASSVDLAGVSNEQFF
TGTGCCAGCAGCGTTGACCTAGCGGGGGTGTCCAATGAGCAGTTCTTC
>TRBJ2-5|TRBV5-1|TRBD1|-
CASSWGQSIIQETQYF
TGCGCCAGCAGCTGGGGACAGTCCATTATCCAAGAGACCCAGTACTTC
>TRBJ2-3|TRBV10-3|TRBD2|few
CAISESPAGGQDTQYF
TGTGCCATCAGTGAGTCTCCAGCGGGGGGGCAAGATACGCAGTATTTT
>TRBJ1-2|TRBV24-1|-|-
CATSDTQGGHGYTF
TGTGCCACCAGTGACACTCAGGGAGGCCATGGCTACACCTTC
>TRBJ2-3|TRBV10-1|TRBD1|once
CASSGQAQSTDTQYF
TGCGCCAGCAGCGGACAGGCTCAAAGCACAGATACGCAGTATTTT
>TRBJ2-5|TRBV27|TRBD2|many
CASIPGLAAQETQYF
TGTGCCAGCATCCCGGGACTAGCGGCTCAAGAGACCCAGTACTTC
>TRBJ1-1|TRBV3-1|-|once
CASSQVGVGPGGMNTEAFF
TGTGCCAGCAGTCAAGTGGGAGTCGGACCTGGGGGCATGAACACTGAAGCTTTCTTT
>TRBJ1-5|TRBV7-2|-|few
CASSPEGSSNQPQHF
TGTGCCAGCAGCCCAGAAGGGAGTAGCAATCAGCCCCAGCATTTT
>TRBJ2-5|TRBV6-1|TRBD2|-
CASSEWLAANQETQYF
TGTGCCAGCAGTGAATGGCTAGCGGCTAACCAAGAGACCCAGTACTTC
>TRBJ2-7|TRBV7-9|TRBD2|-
CASSLGRGLAGSYEQYF
TGTGCCAGCAGCTTAGGAAGGGGACTAGCGGGAAGCTACGAGCAGTACTTC
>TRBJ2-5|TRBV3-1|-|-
CASSQVKFLRNEQYF
TGTGCCAGCAGCCAAGTAAAGTTCCTTAGGAATGAGCAGTACTTC
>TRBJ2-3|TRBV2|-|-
CASREGASTDTQYF
TGTGCCAGCAGGGAAGGGGCTAGCACAGATACGCAGTATTTT
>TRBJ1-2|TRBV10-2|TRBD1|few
CASSPIQGASYGYTF
TGCGCCAGCAGTCCGATACAGGGGGCATCCTATGGCTACACCTTC
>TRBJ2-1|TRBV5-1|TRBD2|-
CASSLGKSGGETQFF
TGCGCCAGCAGCTTGGGCAAGAGCGGGGGAGAGACCCAGTTCTTC
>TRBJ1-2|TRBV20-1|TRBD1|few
CSAHPQGTVLNYGYTF
TGCAGTGCCCATCCCCAGGGGACAGTCCTTAACTATGGCTACACCTTC
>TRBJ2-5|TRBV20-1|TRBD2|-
CSAGKRGQETQYF
TGCAGTGCTGGGAAGCGGGGACAAGAGACCCAGTACTTC
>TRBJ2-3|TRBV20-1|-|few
CSARDLRQDTQYF
TGCAGTGCTAGAGATCTTAGACAAGATACGCAGTATTTT
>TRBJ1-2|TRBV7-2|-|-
CASSLAWGISYGYTF
TGTGCCAGCAGCTTAGCGTGGGGGATCTCCTATGGCTACACCTTC
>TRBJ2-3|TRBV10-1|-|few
CASSEWGSGDTQYF
TGCGCCAGCAGTGAGTGGGGATCGGGAGATACGCAGTATTTT
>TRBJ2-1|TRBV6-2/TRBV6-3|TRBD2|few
CASSTGTSVNEQFF
TGTGCCAGCAGTACCGGGACTAGCGTCAATGAGCAGTTCTTC
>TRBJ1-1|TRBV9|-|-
CASSVMPENTEAFF
TGTGCCAGCAGCGTGATGCCGGAGAACACTGAAGCTTTCTTT
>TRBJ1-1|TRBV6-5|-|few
CASSYSDEAFF
TGTGCCAGCAGTTACTCGGACGAAGCTTTCTTT
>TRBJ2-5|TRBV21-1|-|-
CASSKPLETQETQYF
TGTGCCAGCAGCAAACCTTTGGAGACCCAAGAGACCCAGTACTTC
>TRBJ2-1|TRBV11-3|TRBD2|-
CASSHGTSAYNEQFF
TGTGCCAGCAGCCATGGGACTAGCGCCTACAATGAGCAGTTCTTC
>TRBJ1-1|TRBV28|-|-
CASRAGGAEAFF
TGTGCCAGCAGGGCGGGGGGCGCTGAAGCTTTCTTT
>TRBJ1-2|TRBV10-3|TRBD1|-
CAISESLATGQRDGYTF
TGTGCCATCAGTGAGTCGTTGGCGACAGGGCAAAGGGATGGCTACACCTTC
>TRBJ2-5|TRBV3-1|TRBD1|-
CASSLRGQGETQYF
TGTGCCAGCAGCCTACGGGGACAGGGGGAGACCCAGTACTTC
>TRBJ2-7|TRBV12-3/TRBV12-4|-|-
CASSLEQGIYEQYF
TGTGCCAGCAGTTTGGAGCAGGGGATCTACGAGCAGTACTTC
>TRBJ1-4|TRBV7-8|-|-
CASSQQWTVAATNEKLFF
TGTGCCAGCAGCCAACAGTGGACCGTTGCTGCAACTAATGAAAAACTGTTTTTT
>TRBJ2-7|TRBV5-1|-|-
CASSLAPRAYEQYF
TGCGCCAGCAGCTTGGCCCCCAGGGCCTACGAGCAGTACTTC
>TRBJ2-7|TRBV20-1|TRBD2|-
CSAAQTSGRFYEQYF
TGCAGTGCGGCCCAGACTAGCGGGAGGTTCTACGAGCAGTACTTC
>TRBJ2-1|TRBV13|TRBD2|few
CASRRTSGGSPEQFF
TGTGCCAGCAGACGCACTAGCGGGGGGTCTCCTGAGCAGTTCTTC
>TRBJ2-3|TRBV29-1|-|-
CSVEVGGGTQYF
TGCAGCGTTGAAGTAGGGGGGGGTACGCAGTATTTT
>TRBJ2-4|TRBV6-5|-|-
CASSYSRGGVKNIQYF
TGTGCCAGCAGTTACTCCAGAGGGGGGGTCAAAAACATTCAGTACTTC
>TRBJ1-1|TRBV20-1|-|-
CSADLDTEAFF
TGCAGTGCCGACTTGGACACTGAAGCTTTCTTT
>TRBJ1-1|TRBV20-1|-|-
CSARGGGGSTEAFF
TGCAGTGCTAGAGGGGGAGGAGGTAGCACTGAAGCTTTCTTT
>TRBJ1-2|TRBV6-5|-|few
CASSYDGPRGEGGGYTF
TGTGCCAGCAGTTATGACGGCCCCAGGGGAGAAGGTGGTGGCTACACCTTC
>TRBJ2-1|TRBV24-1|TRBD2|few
CATSDRLAGRNEQFF
TGTGCCACCAGTGATCGACTAGCGGGAAGGAATGAGCAGTTCTTC
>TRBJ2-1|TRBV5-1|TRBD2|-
CASSGGTSGSNDEQFF
TGCGCCAGCAGCGGCGGAACTAGCGGGAGTAATGATGAGCAGTTCTTC
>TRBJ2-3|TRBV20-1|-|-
CSARDMGDTTDTQYF
TGCAGTGCTAGAGATATGGGGGATACCACAGATACGCAGTATTTT
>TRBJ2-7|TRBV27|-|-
CASSSLHGSGHNEQYF
TGTGCCAGCAGTTCCCTCCACGGGAGCGGTCACAATGAGCAGTACTTC
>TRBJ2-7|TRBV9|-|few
CASSADPQSSYEQYF
TGTGCCAGCAGCGCAGACCCACAGAGCTCCTACGAGCAGTACTTC
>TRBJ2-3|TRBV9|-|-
CASSEGLAVTDTQYF
TGTGCCAGCAGTGAGGGACTTGCGGTCACAGATACGCAGTATTTT
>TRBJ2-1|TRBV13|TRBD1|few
CASSLTGVGNEQFF
TGTGCCAGCAGCTTGACAGGGGTCGGAAATGAGCAGTTCTTC
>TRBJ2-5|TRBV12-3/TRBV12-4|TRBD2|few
CASTPGTSFPQETQYF
TGTGCCAGCACCCCCGGGACTAGCTTCCCCCAAGAGACCCAGTACTTC
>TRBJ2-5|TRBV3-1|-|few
CASSHLSIQETQYF
TGTGCCAGCAGCCATCTCTCTATCCAAGAGACCCAGTACTTC
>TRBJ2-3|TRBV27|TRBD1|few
CASSLSQGPSTDTQYF
TGTGCCAGCAGTTTATCACAGGGGCCTAGCACAGATACGCAGTATTTT
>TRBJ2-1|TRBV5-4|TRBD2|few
CASSHPGLANEQFF
TGTGCCAGCAGCCATCCGGGACTAGCGAATGAGCAGTTCTTC